This T cell receptor (beta chain) is from a study of T cell responses to AZD1222 COVID-19 vaccine (dated by TCRdb to the early 2020s). Background for the entire study: A total of 233 trial participants underwent TCR sequencing, of whom roughly 210 received two doses of AZD1222 and approximately 25 received two doses of the MenACWY control vaccine. Enrollment into the trials was organized by age into subgroups of 18-55, 56-69 and 70-plus years, and those subgroups contained roughly 150, 30 and 60 TCR-sequenced participants, respectively.

The cysteine opens and the phenylalanine closes a CDR3 of 13 amino acids. The DNA shown is the 39-base CDR3, in frame from base 1. Between the V and J ends, shortened by 4 bases and 2 bases respectively, the junction contains 12 bases. Taken from the germline V gene (reference sequence), the CDR1 and CDR2 loops are GTSNPN and SVGIG. As to this clone: Its antigen target is currently unknown. No base quality information exists; no much larger clone differs at one position.

Overall results and qualifications from the work: No day 14 peak-response samples were available, so repertoires were characterized only after the peak T cell response. Only six AZD1222 recipients were SARS-CoV-2 seropositive at baseline, limiting conclusions about previously exposed vaccinees. In the small 56-69-year group, the increase in depth fell short of significance, most likely because of low power. CD4 TCRs associated with the vaccine covered the entire spike protein, and the dominant responses were in regions 160-218 and 743-854. Spike-specific TCR breadth and depth rose significantly after two AZD1222 doses compared with day 0 and with MenACWY recipients. Most participants were white British and females outnumbered males, and the authors suggested that clonal diversity may have been underestimated. Reportedly, close to half of the unique spike-specific TCRs recognized epitopes lying outside the regions that are mutated in the B.1.351 and B.1.1.7 variants.

In light of the paper, this sample's time point label describes: about 28 days (+/-7) after the second vaccine dose. Because spike-specific TCR depth and breadth did not differ between the two schedules, AZD1222 recipients who got a second dose at roughly 4 weeks were pooled with those who got a second dose at roughly 12 weeks. The vaccinee samples were drawn from two UK trials, COV001 and COV002, one of which was a single-blind randomized controlled phase 2/3 trial testing AZD1222 (ChAdOx1 nCoV-19) in healthy adults. For TCRbeta chain sequencing, PBMC samples were collected from trial participants at day 0 and at day 28 after the second dose. The CDR3 regions of human TCRbeta chains were analyzed by immunosequencing. The study's processing was this. Repertoire TCRs were matched against a reference library of SARS-CoV-2-specific TCRs generated with the MIRA antigen-specificity platform. Breadth was defined as the fraction of unique TCRs that were SARS-CoV-2-associated. Depth was defined as the fraction of total T cells that were SARS-CoV-2-associated. Using the MIRA data, each spike-specific TCR was assigned both to the spike region to which the TCR was reactive and to a CD4 or CD8 class. Log10-transformed breadth and depth values were compared by one-way ANOVA with Sidak's multiple comparisons tests. As stored in TCRdb, this immuneACCESS dataset retains in-frame rearrangements with V and J assigned. A fraction of the clones does not appear; measured against another copy, unresolved V genes explain less than half of the discrepancy, and the remainder lacks a known reason. V and J calls plus clone size are reproduced from that table; the DNA served to infer D and trimming. The sample yields some 130,000 clones; about nine tenths were counted once. Of the sample, roughly 0.98% is held by the ten largest clones.

The sequencing used peripheral blood, collected 28 days after the second AZD1222 dose. The clonotype was recovered from an adult who received the AZD1222 COVID-19 vaccine. The chain was built from TRBV30 and TRBJ2-7, with the D segment identity uncertain. The CDR3 amino acid sequence is: CAWKDATPYEQYF. The DNA sequence is given as TGTGCCTGGAAGGACGCAACACCCTACGAGCAGTACTTC.